Given below is one T cell receptor beta chain in context. This record belongs to a study of OX40 agonist ivuxolimab in advanced cancers. Study in general: It was permissible to have had prior anti-PD-1, anti-PD-L1 or anti-CTLA-4 therapy, and less than 45% had some.

The germline V gene encodes CDR1 SGHAT and CDR2 FQNNGV. Trimming pared 0 bases from V and 4 bases from J, leaving 14 bases between. CDR3 size: 16 residues. Only in-frame clones appear in the TCRdb table, and some are missing; sequencing was by immunoSEQ multiplex PCR. The sample shows around 140,000 clones, roughly nine tenths of them seen only once. The V and J genes are TRBV11-2 and TRBJ2-3; unclear D gene. The sequencing here drew on CD4+ or CD8+ T cells sorted from blood, taken in a trial of the OX40 agonist ivuxolimab. This TCR came from an adult with an advanced solid tumor such as melanoma, head and neck, liver or kidney cancer. CDR3 sequence reads: CASSLEGPIVPDTQYF. The CDR3 DNA follows: TGTGCCAGCAGCTTAGAGGGCCCAATAGTTCCAGATACGCAGTATTTT.